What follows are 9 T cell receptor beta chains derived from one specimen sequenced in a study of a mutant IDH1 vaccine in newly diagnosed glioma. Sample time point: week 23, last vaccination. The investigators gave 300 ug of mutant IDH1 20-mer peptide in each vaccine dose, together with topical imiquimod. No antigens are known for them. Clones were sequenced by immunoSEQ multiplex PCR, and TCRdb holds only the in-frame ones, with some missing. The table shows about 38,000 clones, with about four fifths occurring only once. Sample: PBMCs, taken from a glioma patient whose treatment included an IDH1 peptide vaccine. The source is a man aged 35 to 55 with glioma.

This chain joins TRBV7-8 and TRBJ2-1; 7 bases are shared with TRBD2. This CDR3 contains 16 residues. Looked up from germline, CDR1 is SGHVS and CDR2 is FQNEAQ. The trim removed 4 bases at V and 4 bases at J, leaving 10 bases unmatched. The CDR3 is CASSSFAGVFYNEQFF. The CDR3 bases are TGTGCCAGCAGCTCCTTTGCGGGAGTGTTTTACAATGAGCAGTTCTTC.

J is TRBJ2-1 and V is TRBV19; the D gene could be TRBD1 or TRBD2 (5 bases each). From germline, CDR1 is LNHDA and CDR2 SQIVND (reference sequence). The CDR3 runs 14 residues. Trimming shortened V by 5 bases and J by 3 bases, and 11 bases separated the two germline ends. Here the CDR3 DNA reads TGTGCCAGTAGTCTACGGGACGGCTACAATGAGCAGTTCTTC. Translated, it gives CASSLRDGYNEQFF. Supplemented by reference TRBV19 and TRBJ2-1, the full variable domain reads DGGITQSPKYLFRKEGQNVTLSCEQNLNHDAMYWYRQDPGQGLRLIYYSQIVNDFQKGDIAEGYSVSREKKESFPLTVTSAQKNPTAFYLCASSLRDGYNEQFFGPGTRLTVL.

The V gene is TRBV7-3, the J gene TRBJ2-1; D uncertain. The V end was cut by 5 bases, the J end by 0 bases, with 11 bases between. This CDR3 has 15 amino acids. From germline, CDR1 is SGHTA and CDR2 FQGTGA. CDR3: CASSDGISSYNEQFF. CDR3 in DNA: TGTGCCAGCAGCGACGGAATTAGCTCCTACAATGAGCAGTTCTTC.

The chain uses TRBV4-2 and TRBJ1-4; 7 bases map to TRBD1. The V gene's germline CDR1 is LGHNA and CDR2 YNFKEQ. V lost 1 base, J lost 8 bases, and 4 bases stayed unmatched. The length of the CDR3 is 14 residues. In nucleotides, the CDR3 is TGTGCCAGCAGCCAAGGGACAGGTGACGAAAAACTGTTTTTT. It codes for CASSQGTGDEKLFF.

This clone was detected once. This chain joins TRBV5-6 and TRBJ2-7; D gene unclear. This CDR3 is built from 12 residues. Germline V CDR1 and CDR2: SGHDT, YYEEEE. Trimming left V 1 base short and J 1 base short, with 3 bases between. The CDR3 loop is CASSLRSYEQYF. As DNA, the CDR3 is TGTGCCAGCAGCTTGAGGTCCTACGAGCAGTACTTC.

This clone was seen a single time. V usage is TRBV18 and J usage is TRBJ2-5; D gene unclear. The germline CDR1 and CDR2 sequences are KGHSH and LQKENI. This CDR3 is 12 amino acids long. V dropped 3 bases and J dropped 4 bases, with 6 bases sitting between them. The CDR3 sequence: CASSPSGETQYF. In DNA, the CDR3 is TGTGCCAGCTCACCGTCAGGAGAGACCCAGTACTTC. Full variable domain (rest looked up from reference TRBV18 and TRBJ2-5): NAGVMQNPRHLVRRRGQEARLRCSPMKGHSHVYWYRQLPEEGLKFMVYLQKENIIDESGMPKERFSAEFPKEGPSILRIQQVVRGDSAAYFCASSPSGETQYFGPGTRLLVL.

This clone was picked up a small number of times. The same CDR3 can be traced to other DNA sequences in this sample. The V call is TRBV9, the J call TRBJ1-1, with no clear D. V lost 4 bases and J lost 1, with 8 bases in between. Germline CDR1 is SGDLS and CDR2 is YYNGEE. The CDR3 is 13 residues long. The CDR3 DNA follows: TGTGCCAGCAGCCCAAGACAGAACACTGAAGCTTTCTTT. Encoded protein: CASSPRQNTEAFF.

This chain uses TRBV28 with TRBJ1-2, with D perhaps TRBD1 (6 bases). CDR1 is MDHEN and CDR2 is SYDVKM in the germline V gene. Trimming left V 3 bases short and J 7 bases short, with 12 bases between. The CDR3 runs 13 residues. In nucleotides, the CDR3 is TGTGCCAGCAGTTTCTACAGGGACCGTGGCTACACCTTC. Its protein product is CASSFYRDRGYTF.

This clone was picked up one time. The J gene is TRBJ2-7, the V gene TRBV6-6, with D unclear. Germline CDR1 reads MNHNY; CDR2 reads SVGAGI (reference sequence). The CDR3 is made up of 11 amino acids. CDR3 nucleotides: TGTGTGACATCGGGTGAGTCCCGGAAGTACTTC. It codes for CVTSGESRKYF.